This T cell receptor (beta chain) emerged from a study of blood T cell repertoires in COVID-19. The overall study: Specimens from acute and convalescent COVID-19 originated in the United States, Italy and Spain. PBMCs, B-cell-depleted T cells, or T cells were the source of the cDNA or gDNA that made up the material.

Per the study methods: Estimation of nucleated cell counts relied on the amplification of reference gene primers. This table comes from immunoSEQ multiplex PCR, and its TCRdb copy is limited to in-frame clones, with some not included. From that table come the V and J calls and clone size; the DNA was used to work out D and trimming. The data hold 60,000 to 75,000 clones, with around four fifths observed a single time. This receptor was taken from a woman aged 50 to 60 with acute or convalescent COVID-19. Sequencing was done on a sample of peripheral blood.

As DNA, the CDR3 is TGCAGCGTTGAGGGAGGCGCAGATGAAAAACTGTTTTTT. It codes for CSVEGGADEKLFF. The V gene is TRBV29-1, the J gene TRBJ1-4; D not resolved. This CDR3 spans 13 amino acids. From germline, CDR1 is SQVTM and CDR2 ANQGSEA. The V gene lost 3 bases and the J gene lost 6 bases, with 11 bases spanning the gap.